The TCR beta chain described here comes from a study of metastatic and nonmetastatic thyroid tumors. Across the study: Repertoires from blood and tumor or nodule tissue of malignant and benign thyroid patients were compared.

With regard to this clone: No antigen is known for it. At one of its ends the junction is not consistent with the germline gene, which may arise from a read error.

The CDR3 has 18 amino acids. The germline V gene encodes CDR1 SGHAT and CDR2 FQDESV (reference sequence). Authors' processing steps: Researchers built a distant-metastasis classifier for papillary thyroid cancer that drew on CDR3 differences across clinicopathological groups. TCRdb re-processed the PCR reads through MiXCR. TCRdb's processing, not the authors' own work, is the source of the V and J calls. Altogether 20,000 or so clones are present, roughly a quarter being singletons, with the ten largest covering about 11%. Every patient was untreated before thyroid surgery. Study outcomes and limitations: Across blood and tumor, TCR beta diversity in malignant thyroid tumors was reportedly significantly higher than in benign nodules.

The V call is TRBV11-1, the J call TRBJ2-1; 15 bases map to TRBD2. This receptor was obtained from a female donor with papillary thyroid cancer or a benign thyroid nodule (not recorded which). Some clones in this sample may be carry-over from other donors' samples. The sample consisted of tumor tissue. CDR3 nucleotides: TGTGCCAGCACCTTACTTCCGGGACTAGCGGGAGGAGACAATGAGCAGTTCTTC. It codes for CASTLLPGLAGGDNEQFF.